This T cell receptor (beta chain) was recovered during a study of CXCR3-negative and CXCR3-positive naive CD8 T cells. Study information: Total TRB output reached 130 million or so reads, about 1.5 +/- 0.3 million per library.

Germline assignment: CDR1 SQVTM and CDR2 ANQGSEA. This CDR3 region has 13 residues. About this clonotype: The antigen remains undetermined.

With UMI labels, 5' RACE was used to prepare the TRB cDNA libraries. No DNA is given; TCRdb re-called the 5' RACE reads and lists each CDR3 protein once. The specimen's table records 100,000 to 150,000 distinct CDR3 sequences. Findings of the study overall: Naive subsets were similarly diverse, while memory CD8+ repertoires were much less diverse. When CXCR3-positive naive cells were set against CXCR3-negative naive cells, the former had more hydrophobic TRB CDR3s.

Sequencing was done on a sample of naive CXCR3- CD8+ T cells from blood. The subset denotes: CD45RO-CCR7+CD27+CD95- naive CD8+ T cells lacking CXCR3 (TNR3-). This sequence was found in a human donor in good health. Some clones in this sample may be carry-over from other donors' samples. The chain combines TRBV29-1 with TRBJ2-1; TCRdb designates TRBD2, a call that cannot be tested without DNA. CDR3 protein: CSVMKGLYNEQFF.